What follows are 13 T cell receptor beta chains derived from one specimen sequenced in a study of early T cells in non-severe SARS-CoV-2 infection. Each CDR3 protein gets one entry after TCRdb re-called the 5' RACE reads with MiXCR. The data show tens of thousands of distinct CDR3 sequences, roughly 6.1% seen once. Sequences were derived from whole blood, sampled at baseline. The receptors were gathered from an adult who was a healthcare worker with PCR-confirmed SARS-CoV-2 infection or an uninfected control (not recorded which).

This clonotype was picked up many times. This chain uses TRBV11-2 with TRBJ2-1; D is unresolved. The CDR3 has 19 residues. Germline V gives CDR1 SGHAT, CDR2 FQNNGV. Trimming took 4 bases from V and 5 from J, leaving 27 bases between them. The CDR3 sequence is CASSSDPLDPSRPHNEQFF. The DNA for the CDR3 is TGTGCCAGCAGCTCCGACCCCCTCGACCCTAGTCGGCCCCACAATGAGCAGTTCTTC.

This clonotype came up a few times. The chain is built from TRBV14 and TRBJ2-3; D might be TRBD1 or TRBD2, each matching 5 bases. V was cut by 2 bases and J by 5 bases, with 14 bases left in between. This CDR3 is built from 15 residues. The germline V gene has CDR1 SGHDN and CDR2 FVKESK. Here the CDR3 reads CASSQTGTNKDTQYF. CDR3 nucleotides: TGTGCCAGCAGCCAAACCGGGACGAACAAAGATACGCAGTATTTT.

The V gene is TRBV7-2, the J gene TRBJ2-1; 14 bases agree with TRBD2. CDR1 SGHTA and CDR2 FQGNSA come from the germline V gene. Unmatched junction bases numbered 6, after V lost 5 bases and J lost 9 bases. This CDR3 region has 15 residues. The CDR3 DNA reads TGTGCCAGCAGCCTACTTGGGACTAGCGGGGGTGAGCAGTTCTTC. Translated: CASSLLGTSGGEQFF.

The chain links TRBV24-1 to TRBJ1-2; no clear D gene. Trimming stripped 0 bases from V and 6 bases from J, with 4 bases between. This CDR3 spans 12 amino acids. CDR1 and CDR2 from the germline V gene are KGHDR and SFDVKD. The CDR3 DNA sequence: TGTGCCACCAGTGATTTGGTAGATGGCTACACCTTC. Translated: CATSDLVDGYTF.

This clonotype came up a few times. The V and J genes are TRBV7-9 and TRBJ2-6; 10 bases are shared with TRBD1. Germline V gene lookup returns CDR1 SEHNR and CDR2 FQNEAQ (reference sequence). The CDR3 spans 19 residues. The V gene end was trimmed by 1 base and the J gene end by 1 base; junction bases not matched to a gene: 7. The CDR3 DNA reads as TGTGCCAGCAGCTTAGGTGTTGGGACAGGGGTGTCTGGGGCCAACGTCCTGACTTTC. Translating it yields CASSLGVGTGVSGANVLTF. Combining the CDR3 with reference TRBV7-9 and TRBJ2-6 gives the whole variable domain DTGVSQNPRHKITKRGQNVTFRCDPISEHNRLYWYRQTLGQGPEFLTYFQNEAQLEKSRLLSDRFSAERPKGSFSTLEIQRTEQGDSAMYLCASSLGVGTGVSGANVLTFGAGSRLTVL.

V gene TRBV7-8 combines with J gene TRBJ2-1; D possibly corresponds to TRBD2 (5 bases). With 7 bases removed from V and 0 bases from J, the gap between germline ends came to 19 bases. Germline values: CDR1 SGHVS, CDR2 FQNEAQ. The CDR3 covers 17 residues. Written as DNA, the CDR3 is TGTGCCAGCATCTCCACTAGAGGCTCCTTCTCCTACAATGAGCAGTTCTTC. Its translation: CASISTRGSFSYNEQFF.

CDR3: CASSNPAETSGRAAPETQYF. The CDR3 DNA reads as TGTGCCAGCAGCAACCCGGCGGAGACTAGCGGGAGGGCTGCCCCCGAGACCCAGTACTTC. This chain links TRBV21-1 with TRBJ2-5; the D segment call TRBD2 is taken from the table without a DNA check. TRBV21-1 represents a pseudogene. The CDR3 extends over 20 amino acids.

The gene calls are TRBV5-1 and TRBJ2-5; no clear D gene. The CDR3 is 14 residues long. Germline V gene data show CDR1 as SGHRS and CDR2 as YFSETQ. The V gene lost 4 bases and the J gene lost 13 bases, with 23 bases spanning the gap. CDR3 in amino acids: CASSPETTDGARYF. DNA for the CDR3: TGCGCCAGCAGCCCCGAGACGACCGACGGTGCACGGTACTTC.

This clonotype was counted at least ten times. The chain carries TRBV20-1 and TRBJ2-3; D not resolved. The CDR3 spans 11 residues. Germline V lookup: CDR1 DFQATT, CDR2 SNEGSKA (reference sequence). V gave up 3 bases and J gave up 4 bases, with 5 bases separating them. The CDR3 sequence is CSASRSDTQYF. The CDR3 DNA follows: TGCAGTGCTAGTCGGTCAGATACGCAGTATTTT.

The V and J genes are TRBV7-6 and TRBJ1-2; D is possibly TRBD1 (6 bases). Trimming pared 5 bases from V and 2 bases from J, leaving 18 bases between. This CDR3 contains 16 residues. Germline CDR1 and CDR2: SGHVS and FNYEAQ. CDR3 DNA sequence: TGTGCCAGCAGCCCTCAACAGGGCCGGCTCAACTATGGCTACACCTTC. It yields the protein CASSPQQGRLNYGYTF.

This clonotype appeared many times. As DNA, the CDR3 is TGTGCCAGCAGCCGGACGAGGGCTAATCAGCCCCAGCATTTT. It specifies CASSRTRANQPQHF. This chain joins TRBV6-2 or TRBV6-3 and TRBJ1-5; no definite D call. The CDR3 sequence is 14 residues long. Germline V CDR1 and CDR2: MNHEY, SVGEGT. Trimming removed 6 bases at V and 4 bases at J, with 13 bases between.

The chain has TRBV28 and TRBJ2-1; D gene ambiguous. The CDR3 contains 17 residues. V was trimmed by 6 bases and J by 0 bases, leaving 18 bases between them. CDR1 and CDR2 (germline): MDHEN, SYDVKM. CDR3 DNA: TGTGCCAGCAGCCCATTAACCTTGAGTGGCTCCTACAATGAGCAGTTCTTC. Protein: CASSPLTLSGSYNEQFF.

This clonotype came up many times. This chain connects TRBV12-3 or TRBV12-4 to TRBJ1-4; maybe TRBD1 (6 bases). The length of the CDR3 is 14 residues. V lost 6 bases to trimming and J lost 7 bases, with 15 bases between them. The CDR3 region is CASSPRGFGEKLFF. In nucleotides, the CDR3 is TGTGCCAGCAGCCCGAGGGGGTTCGGTGAAAAACTGTTTTTT.